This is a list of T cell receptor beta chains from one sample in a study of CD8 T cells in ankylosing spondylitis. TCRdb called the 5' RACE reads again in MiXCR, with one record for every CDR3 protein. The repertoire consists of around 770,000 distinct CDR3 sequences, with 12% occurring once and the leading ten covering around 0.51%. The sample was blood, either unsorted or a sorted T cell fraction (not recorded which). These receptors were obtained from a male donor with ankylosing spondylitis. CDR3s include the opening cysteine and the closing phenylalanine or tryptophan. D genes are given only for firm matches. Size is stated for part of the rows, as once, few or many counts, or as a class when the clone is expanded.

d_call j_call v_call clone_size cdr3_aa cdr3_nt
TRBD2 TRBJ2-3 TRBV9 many CASSAQLAVSTDTQYF TGTGCCAGCAGCGCCCAACTAGCGGTGAGCACAGATACGCAGTATTTT
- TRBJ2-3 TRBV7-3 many CASSLQGGSTDTQYF TGTGCCAGCAGCTTACAAGGAGGGAGCACAGATACGCAGTATTTT
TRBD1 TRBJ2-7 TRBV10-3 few CAISTGQDYPRPQYF TGTGCCATCAGTACGGGACAGGATTATCCTAGACCGCAGTACTTC
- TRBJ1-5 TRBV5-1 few CASSLVPGLDQPQHF TGCGCCAGCAGCTTGGTTCCCGGGTTGGATCAGCCCCAGCATTTT
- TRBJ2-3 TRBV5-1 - CASSLDGGSTQYF TGCGCCAGCAGCTTGGACGGGGGCTCTACGCAGTATTTT
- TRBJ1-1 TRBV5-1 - CASSLAEHTEAFF TGCGCCAGCAGCTTGGCCGAGCACACTGAAGCTTTCTTT
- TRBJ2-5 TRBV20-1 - CSAGGRDTKGETQYF TGCAGTGCCGGTGGTAGGGACACAAAAGGGGAGACCCAGTACTTC
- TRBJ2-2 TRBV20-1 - CSARTDTGELFF TGCAGTGCTAGAACCGACACCGGGGAGCTGTTTTTT
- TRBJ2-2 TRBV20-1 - CSAAGPLGTGELFF TGCAGTGCCGCGGGACCGCTGGGCACCGGGGAGCTGTTTTTT
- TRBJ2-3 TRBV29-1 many CSVTRTDTDTQYF TGCAGCGTTACCCGGACAGATACAGATACGCAGTATTTT
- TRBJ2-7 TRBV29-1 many CSVVGTPSYEQYF TGCAGCGTTGTTGGGACACCCTCCTACGAGCAGTACTTC
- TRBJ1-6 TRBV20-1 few CSARLGSNSPLHF TGCAGTGCTAGACTGGGTTCTAATTCACCCCTCCACTTT
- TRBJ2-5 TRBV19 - CASSSEGATQYF TGTGCCAGTAGTAGTGAGGGCGCGACCCAGTACTTC
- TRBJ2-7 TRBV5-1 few CASSLLLSGRGYEQYF TGCGCCAGCAGCTTGTTATTGTCCGGACGCGGCTACGAGCAGTACTTC
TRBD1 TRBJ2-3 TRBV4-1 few CASSQDEWSDIRDRVTDTQYF TGCGCCAGCAGCCAAGATGAGTGGTCCGATATCCGGGACAGGGTTACAGATACGCAGTATTTT
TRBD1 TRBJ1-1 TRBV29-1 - CSATQGSRNTEAFF TGCAGCGCAACACAGGGGAGCCGTAACACTGAAGCTTTCTTT
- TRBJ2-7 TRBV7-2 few CASSPRQRLSYEQYF TGTGCCAGCAGCCCCCGCCAGAGGCTATCCTACGAGCAGTACTTC